These 9 T cell receptor beta chains were sequenced from one sample in a study of T-cell reconstitution after alpha-beta-depleted transplantation in children. Their specific antigens are unknown. Study results and limitations: One year after transplant, T-cell counts and diversity came mostly from newly produced T cells.

As it was prepared, the TCRbeta library received unique molecular identifiers. TCRdb passed the PCR reads through MiXCR, listing each CDR3 protein once. The sample consists of 250,000 to 300,000 distinct CDR3 sequences, over 7.5% of them appearing once. Sequenced material: peripheral blood, taken 360 days after TCRalphabeta/CD19-depleted stem cell transplant. All receptors come from a female patient between 2 and 15 years old who had a stem cell transplant for Fanconi anemia, so the T cells may come from the graft donor.

The chain uses TRBV27 and TRBJ2-2; 8 bases fit TRBD1. The germline V gene encodes CDR1 MNHEY and CDR2 SMNVEV (reference sequence). With V trimmed by 6 bases and J by 1 base, 10 bases remained unmatched. The CDR3 has 17 amino acids. The CDR3 sequence is CASSKRVQGGNTGELFF. CDR3 sequence (DNA): TGTGCCAGCAGCAAAAGGGTACAGGGGGGGAACACCGGGGAGCTGTTTTTT.

CDR3 DNA: TGTGCCAGCAGCCAGGGGTTGGGGGAGGAGCAGACCCAGTACTTC. Translation gives CASSQGLGEEQTQYF. The rearrangement uses TRBV6-5 and TRBJ2-5, with D possibly being TRBD1 or TRBD2 (6 bases each). V was clipped by 6 bases and J by 6 bases, with 20 bases between them. Per germline, CDR1 MNHEY and CDR2 SVGAGI. There are 15 residues in the CDR3.

This clonotype occurred a few times. The genes are TRBV4-2 and TRBJ1-1; D unclear. The CDR3 totals 16 residues. From germline, CDR1 is LGHNA and CDR2 YNFKEQ. The V and J ends lost 0 bases and 0 bases respectively, with 11 bases between them. The CDR3 reads CASSQDTGRLNTEAFF. As DNA, the CDR3 is TGTGCCAGCAGCCAAGATACCGGACGGCTGAACACTGAAGCTTTCTTT.

This clonotype was counted between two and nine times. The rearrangement uses TRBV20-1 and TRBJ2-5; 10 positions match TRBD1. The CDR3 totals 15 residues. Trimming at V came to 0 bases and at J to 5 bases, leaving 6 bases not matched to a gene. Germline V gene sequence: CDR1 DFQATT, CDR2 SNEGSKA (reference sequence). CDR3 residues: CSARDPGQGLETQYF. CDR3 coding DNA: TGCAGTGCTAGAGATCCGGGACAGGGGTTGGAGACCCAGTACTTC.

This clonotype has a count of ten or more. The chain joins TRBV20-1 to TRBJ2-5, with unresolved D. Trimming removed 0 bases at V and 5 bases at J, with 4 bases between. The germline V gene has CDR1 DFQATT and CDR2 SNEGSKA (reference sequence). This CDR3 has 11 amino acids. In DNA form, the CDR3 reads TGCAGTGCTAGAGATACGGAGACCCAGTACTTC. Its translation: CSARDTETQYF.

This clonotype was seen many times. The rearrangement uses TRBV29-1 and TRBJ2-2; D gene ambiguous. The V end was cut by 3 bases, the J end by 6 bases, with 8 bases between. Germline loops: CDR1 SQVTM, CDR2 ANQGSEA. CDR3 length equals 12 residues. The CDR3: CSVDAEAGELFF. The CDR3 DNA follows: TGCAGCGTTGATGCTGAGGCCGGGGAGCTGTTTTTT.

Concerning this clonotype itself: As the CDR3 is not closed by the conserved phenylalanine or tryptophan, this likely results from a read error. This sequence joins TRBV7-2 and TRBJ1-1; D is possibly TRBD1 (5 bases). The CDR3 runs to 17 residues. V was trimmed by 7 bases and J by 4 bases, leaving 25 bases between them. Looked up from germline, CDR1 is SGHTA and CDR2 is FQGNSA. The CDR3 nucleotides are TGTGCCAGCATCCTCAACCATTTAAGGGGAAGACCCACTGAAGCTTTCTAT. Translation: CASILNHLRGRPTEAFY.

This clonotype was counted ten times or more. The chain combines TRBV27 with TRBJ1-1; D remains unclear. Trimming cost V 0 bases and J 9 bases, with 11 bases left between them. CDR3 size: 13 residues. The germline CDR1 and CDR2 sequences are MNHEY and SMNVEV (reference sequence). CDR3 in DNA: TGTGCCAGCAGTTTATCCACAACCGGTAAAGCTTTCTTT. Its protein product is CASSLSTTGKAFF.

This clonotype was seen ten or more times. This sequence joins TRBV29-1 and TRBJ2-3, with D tentatively TRBD2 (5 bases). Trimming cost V 3 bases and J 2 bases, with 12 bases left between them. This CDR3 comprises 14 residues. The V gene's germline CDR1 is SQVTM and CDR2 ANQGSEA. This CDR3 is CSVDSPGTTDTQYF. The CDR3 region has the DNA TGCAGCGTTGATTCCCCGGGAACCACAGATACGCAGTATTTT.